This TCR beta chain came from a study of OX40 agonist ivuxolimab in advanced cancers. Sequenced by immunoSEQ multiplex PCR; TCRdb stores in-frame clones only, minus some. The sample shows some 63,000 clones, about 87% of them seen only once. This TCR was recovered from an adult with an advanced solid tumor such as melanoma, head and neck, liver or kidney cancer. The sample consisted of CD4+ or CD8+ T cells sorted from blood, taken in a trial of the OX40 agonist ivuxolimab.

CDR3 in amino acids: CASSLDRAETQYF. CDR3 bases: TGTGCCAGCAGCTTAGACAGGGCTGAGACCCAGTACTTC. The chain carries TRBV7-8 and TRBJ2-5, with a possible D match to TRBD1 (6 bases). The germline V gene encodes CDR1 SGHVS and CDR2 FQNEAQ. The CDR3 is 13 amino acids. V lost 1 base to trimming and J lost 5 bases, with 8 bases between them.